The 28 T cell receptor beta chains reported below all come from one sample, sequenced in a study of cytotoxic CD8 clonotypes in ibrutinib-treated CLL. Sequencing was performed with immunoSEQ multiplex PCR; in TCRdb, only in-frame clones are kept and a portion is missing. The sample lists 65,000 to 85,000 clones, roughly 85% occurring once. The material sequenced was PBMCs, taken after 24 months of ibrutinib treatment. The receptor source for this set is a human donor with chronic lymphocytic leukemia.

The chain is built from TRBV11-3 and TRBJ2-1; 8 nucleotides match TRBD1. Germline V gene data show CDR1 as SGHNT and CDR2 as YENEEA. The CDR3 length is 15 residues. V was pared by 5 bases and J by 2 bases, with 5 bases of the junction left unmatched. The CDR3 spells CASSPTGVAYNEQFF. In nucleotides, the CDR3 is TGTGCCAGCAGCCCGACAGGGGTTGCCTACAATGAGCAGTTCTTC.

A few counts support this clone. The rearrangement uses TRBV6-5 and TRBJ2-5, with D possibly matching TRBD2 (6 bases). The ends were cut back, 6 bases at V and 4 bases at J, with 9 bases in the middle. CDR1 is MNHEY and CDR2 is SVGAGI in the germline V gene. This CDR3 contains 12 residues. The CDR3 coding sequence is TGTGCCAGCAGCCGGCGGGGAGAGACCCAGTACTTC. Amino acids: CASSRRGETQYF.

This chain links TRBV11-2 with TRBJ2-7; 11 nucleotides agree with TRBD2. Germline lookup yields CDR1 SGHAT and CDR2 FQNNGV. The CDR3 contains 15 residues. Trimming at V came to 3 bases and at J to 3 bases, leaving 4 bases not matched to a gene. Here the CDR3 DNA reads TGTGCCAGCAGCTTGGGGCTAGCGGGAGGCTACGAGCAGTACTTC. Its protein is CASSLGLAGGYEQYF.

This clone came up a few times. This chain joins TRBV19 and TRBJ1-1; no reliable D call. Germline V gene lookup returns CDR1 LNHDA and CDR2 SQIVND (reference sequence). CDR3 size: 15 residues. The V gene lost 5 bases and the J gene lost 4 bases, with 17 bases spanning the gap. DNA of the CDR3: TGTGCCAGTAGTCCTTCGAGTGGGTGGGGCACTGAAGCTTTCTTT. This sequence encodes CASSPSSGWGTEAFF.

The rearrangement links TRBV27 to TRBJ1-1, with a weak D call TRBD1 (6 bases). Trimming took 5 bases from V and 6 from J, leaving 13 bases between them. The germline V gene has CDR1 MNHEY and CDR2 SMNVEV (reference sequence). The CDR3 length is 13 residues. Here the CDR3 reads CASSPNRVAEAFF. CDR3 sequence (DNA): TGTGCCAGCAGTCCCAACAGGGTTGCTGAAGCTTTCTTT.

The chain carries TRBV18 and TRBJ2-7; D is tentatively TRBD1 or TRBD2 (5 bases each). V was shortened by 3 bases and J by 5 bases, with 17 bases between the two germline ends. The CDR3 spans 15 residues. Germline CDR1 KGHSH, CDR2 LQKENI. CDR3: CASSPYVGTTDEQYF. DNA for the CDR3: TGTGCCAGCTCACCGTATGTCGGGACGACCGACGAGCAGTACTTC. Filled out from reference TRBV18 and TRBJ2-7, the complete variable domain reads NAGVMQNPRHLVRRRGQEARLRCSPMKGHSHVYWYRQLPEEGLKFMVYLQKENIIDESGMPKERFSAEFPKEGPSILRIQQVVRGDSAAYFCASSPYVGTTDEQYFGPGTRLTVT.

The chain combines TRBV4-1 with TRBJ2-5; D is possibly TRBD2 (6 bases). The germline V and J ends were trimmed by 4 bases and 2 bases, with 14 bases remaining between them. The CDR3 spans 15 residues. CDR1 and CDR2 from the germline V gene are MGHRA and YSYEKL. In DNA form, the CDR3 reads TGCGCCAGCAGCCTCTTAGGACTACCGCAAGAGACCCAGTACTTC. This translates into CASSLLGLPQETQYF.

CDR3 coding DNA: TGTGCCTGGAGTGTCTCCGGGAGAGAGACCCAGTACTTC. As protein: CAWSVSGRETQYF. V is TRBV30 and J is TRBJ2-5; D may be TRBD2 (6 bases). The germline CDR1 and CDR2 sequences are GTSNPN and SVGIG (reference sequence). V lost 0 bases and J lost 4, with 9 bases in between. The length of the CDR3 is 13 residues.

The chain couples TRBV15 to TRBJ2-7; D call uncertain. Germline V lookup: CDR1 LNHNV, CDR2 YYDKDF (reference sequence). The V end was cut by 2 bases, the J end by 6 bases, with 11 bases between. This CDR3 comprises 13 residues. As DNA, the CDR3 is TGTGCCACCAGCAGATCCCCAACATCCGAGCAGTACTTC. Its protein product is CATSRSPTSEQYF.

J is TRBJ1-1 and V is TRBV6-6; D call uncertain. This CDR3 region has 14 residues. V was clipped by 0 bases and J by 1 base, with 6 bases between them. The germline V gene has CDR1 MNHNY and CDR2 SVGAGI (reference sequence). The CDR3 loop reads CASSYSNGNTEAFF. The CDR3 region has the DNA TGTGCCAGCAGTTACTCGAACGGGAACACTGAAGCTTTCTTT.

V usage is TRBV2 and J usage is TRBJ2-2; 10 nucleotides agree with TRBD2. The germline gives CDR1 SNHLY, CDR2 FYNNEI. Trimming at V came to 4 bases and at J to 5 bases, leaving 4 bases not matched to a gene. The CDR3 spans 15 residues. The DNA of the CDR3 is TGTGCCAGCAGTGCCGGGACTAGCGTAACCGGGGAGCTGTTTTTT. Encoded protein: CASSAGTSVTGELFF.

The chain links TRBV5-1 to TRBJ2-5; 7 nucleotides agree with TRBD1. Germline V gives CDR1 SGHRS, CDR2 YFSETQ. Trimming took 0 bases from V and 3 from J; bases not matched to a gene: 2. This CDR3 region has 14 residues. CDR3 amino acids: CASSLATGEETQYF. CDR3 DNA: TGCGCCAGCAGCTTGGCTACAGGGGAAGAGACCCAGTACTTC. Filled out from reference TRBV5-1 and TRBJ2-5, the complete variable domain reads KAGVTQTPRYLIKTRGQQVTLSCSPISGHRSVSWYQQTPGQGLQFLFEYFSETQRNKGNFPGRFSGRQFSNSRSEMNVSTLELGDSALYLCASSLATGEETQYFGPGTRLLVL.

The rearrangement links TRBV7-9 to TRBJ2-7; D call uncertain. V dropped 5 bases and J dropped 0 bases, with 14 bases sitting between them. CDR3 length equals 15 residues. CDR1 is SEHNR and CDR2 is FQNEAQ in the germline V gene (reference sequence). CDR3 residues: CASSSGRPHSYEQYF. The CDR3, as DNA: TGTGCCAGCAGCAGTGGACGACCACACTCCTACGAGCAGTACTTC.

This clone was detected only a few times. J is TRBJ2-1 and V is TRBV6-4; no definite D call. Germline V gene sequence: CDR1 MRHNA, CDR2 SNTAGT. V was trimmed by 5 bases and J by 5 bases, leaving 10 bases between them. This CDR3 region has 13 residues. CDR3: CASSRWANNEQFF. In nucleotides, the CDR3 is TGTGCCAGCAGTAGGTGGGCCAACAATGAGCAGTTCTTC.

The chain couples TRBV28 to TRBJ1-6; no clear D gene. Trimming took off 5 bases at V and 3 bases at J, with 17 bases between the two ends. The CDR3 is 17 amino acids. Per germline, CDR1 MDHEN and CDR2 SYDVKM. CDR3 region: CASSIPSAGGYNSPLHF. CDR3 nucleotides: TGTGCCAGCAGTATCCCCTCCGCCGGTGGCTATAATTCACCCCTCCACTTT.

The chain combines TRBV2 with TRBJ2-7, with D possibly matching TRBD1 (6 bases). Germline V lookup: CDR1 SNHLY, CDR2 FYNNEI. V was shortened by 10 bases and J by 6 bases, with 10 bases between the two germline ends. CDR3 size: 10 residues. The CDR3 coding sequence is TGTGCCACAGGGGAGTTCGAGCAGTACTTC. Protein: CATGEFEQYF. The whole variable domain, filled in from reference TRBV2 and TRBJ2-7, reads EPEVTQTPSHQVTQMGQEVILRCVPISNHLYFYWYRQILGQKVEFLVSFYNNEISEKSEIFDDQFSVERPDGSNFTLKIRSTKLEDSAMYFCATGEFEQYFGPGTRLTVT.

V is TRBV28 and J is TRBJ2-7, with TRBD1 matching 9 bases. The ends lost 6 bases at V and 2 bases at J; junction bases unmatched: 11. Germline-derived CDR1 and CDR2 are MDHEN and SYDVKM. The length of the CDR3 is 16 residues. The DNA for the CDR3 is TGTGCCAGCAGCTCCGTGGGACAGGGTGCCCCCTACGAGCAGTACTTC. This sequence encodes CASSSVGQGAPYEQYF.

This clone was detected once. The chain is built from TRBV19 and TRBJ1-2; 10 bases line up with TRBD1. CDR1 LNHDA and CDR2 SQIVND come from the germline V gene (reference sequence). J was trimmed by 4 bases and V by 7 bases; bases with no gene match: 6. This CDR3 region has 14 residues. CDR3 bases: TGTGCCAGTATCGAGGACAGGGGGGCCTATGGCTACACCTTC. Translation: CASIEDRGAYGYTF.

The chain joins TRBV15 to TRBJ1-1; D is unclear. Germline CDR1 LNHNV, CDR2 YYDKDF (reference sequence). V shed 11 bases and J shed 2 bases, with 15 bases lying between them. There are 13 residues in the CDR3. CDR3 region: CALRRSANTEAFF. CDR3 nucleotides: TGTGCCCTCAGGCGGAGCGCCAACACTGAAGCTTTCTTT.

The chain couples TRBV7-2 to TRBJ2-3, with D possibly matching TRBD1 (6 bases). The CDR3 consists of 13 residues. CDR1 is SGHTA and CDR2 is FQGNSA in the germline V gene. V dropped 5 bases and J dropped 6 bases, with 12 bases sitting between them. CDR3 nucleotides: TGTGCCAGCAGCATTCCTCAGGGGGATACGCAGTATTTT. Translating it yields CASSIPQGDTQYF.

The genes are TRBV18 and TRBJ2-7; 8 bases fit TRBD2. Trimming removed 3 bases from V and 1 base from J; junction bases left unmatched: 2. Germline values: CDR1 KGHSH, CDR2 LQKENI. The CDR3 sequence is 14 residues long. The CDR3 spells CASSPIAGSYEQYF. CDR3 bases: TGTGCCAGCTCACCGATAGCGGGATCCTACGAGCAGTACTTC.

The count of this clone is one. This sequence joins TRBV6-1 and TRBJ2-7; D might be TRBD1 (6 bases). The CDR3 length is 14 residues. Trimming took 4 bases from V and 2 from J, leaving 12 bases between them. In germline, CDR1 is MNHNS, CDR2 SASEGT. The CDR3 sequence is CASSALDSPYEQYF. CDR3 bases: TGTGCCAGCAGTGCTTTGGACAGTCCCTACGAGCAGTACTTC.

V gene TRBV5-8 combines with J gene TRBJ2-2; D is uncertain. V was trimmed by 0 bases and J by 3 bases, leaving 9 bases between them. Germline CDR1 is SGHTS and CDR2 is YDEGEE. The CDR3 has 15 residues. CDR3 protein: CASSLVGLHTGELFF. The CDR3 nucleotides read TGTGCCAGCAGCTTGGTAGGGCTCCACACCGGGGAGCTGTTTTTT.

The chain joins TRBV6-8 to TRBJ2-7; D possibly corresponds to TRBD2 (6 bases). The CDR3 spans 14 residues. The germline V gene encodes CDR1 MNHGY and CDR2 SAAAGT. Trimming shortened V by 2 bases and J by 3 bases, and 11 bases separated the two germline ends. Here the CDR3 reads CASSYGGARYEQYF. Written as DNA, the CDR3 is TGTGCCAGCAGTTACGGAGGGGCGCGCTACGAGCAGTACTTC.

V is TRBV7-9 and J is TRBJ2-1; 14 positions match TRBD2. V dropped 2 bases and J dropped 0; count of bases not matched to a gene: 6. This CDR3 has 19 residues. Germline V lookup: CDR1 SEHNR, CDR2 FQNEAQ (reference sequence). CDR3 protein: CASSLIGLAGGSSYNEQFF. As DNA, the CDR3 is TGTGCCAGCAGCTTAATAGGACTAGCGGGAGGCAGCTCCTACAATGAGCAGTTCTTC.

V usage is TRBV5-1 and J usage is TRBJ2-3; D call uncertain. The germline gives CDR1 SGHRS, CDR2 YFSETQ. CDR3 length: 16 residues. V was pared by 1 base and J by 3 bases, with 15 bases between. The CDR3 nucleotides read TGCGCCAGCAGCTTGCGGCTCCGATCCCAAACAGATACGCAGTATTTT. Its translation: CASSLRLRSQTDTQYF.

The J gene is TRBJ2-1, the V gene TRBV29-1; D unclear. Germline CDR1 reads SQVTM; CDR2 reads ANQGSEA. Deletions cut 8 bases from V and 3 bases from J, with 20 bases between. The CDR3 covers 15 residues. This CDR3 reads CSLTGSSANYNEQFF. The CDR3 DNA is TGCAGCCTAACCGGTAGCTCAGCCAACTACAATGAGCAGTTCTTC.

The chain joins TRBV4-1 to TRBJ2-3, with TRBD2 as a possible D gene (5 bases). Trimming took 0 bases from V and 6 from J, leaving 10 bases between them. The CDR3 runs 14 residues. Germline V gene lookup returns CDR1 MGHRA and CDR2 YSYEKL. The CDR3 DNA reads TGCGCCAGCAGCCAAGAAGGCCGGGATGATACGCAGTATTTT. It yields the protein CASSQEGRDDTQYF.